This T cell receptor (beta chain) was sequenced for a study of CD8 T cells in ankylosing spondylitis. Notes on the study in general: Some motif variants were previously reported in reactive arthritis synovial fluid and blood. Clones linked to disease were reported to show significant enrichment in matched ankylosing spondylitis synovial fluid. What appeared characteristic of ankylosing spondylitis blood was a TCR beta motif of several highly homologous variants. In peripheral blood, disease-linked CD8+ clones occurred at relatively low frequencies.

5'-RACE, quantitative and with molecular barcodes, yielded the TCR beta libraries. One entry per CDR3 protein, called by TCRdb with MiXCR from the 5' RACE reads. The sample records hundreds of thousands of distinct CDR3 sequences, about 10% being singletons. Note on this clonotype: What it recognizes is unknown.

The sample taken for sequencing was blood, either unsorted or a sorted T cell fraction (not recorded which). The clonotype comes from a male donor with ankylosing spondylitis.

For the CDR3, the DNA is TGTGCCACCAGCAGAGATCGGAGAGGGAGGGGCACCGGGGAGCTGTTTTTT. Translated: CATSRDRRGRGTGELFF. The gene calls are TRBV15 and TRBJ2-2; 7 bases are a match to TRBD2. The germline V gene has CDR1 LNHNV and CDR2 YYDKDF (reference sequence). The V gene end was trimmed by 0 bases and the J gene end by 4 bases; junction bases not matched to a gene: 8. This CDR3 is 17 amino acids long.